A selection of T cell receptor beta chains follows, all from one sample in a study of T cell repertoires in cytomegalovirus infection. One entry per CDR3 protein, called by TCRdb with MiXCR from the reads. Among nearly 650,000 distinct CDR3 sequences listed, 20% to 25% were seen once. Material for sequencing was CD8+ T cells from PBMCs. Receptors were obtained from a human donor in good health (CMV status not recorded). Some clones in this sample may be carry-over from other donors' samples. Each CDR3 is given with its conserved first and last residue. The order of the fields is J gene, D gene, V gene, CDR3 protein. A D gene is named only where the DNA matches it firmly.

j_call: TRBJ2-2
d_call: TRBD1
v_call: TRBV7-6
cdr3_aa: CASSLAGTGGTGELFF

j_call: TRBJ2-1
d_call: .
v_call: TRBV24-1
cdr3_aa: CATSLGGSGHYNEQFF

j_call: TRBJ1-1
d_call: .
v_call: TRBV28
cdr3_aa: CASSFYEGMNTEAFF

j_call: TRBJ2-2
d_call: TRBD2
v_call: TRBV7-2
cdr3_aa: CASSLTGGRNTGELFF

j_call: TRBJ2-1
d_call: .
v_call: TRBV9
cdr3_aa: CASSPQGARLHNEQFF

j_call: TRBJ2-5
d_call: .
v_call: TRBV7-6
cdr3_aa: CASSLFLGLNLQETQYF

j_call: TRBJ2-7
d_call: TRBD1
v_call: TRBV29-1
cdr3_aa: CSVTGESYEQYF

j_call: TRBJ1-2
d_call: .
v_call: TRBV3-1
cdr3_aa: CASSQEGADGYTF

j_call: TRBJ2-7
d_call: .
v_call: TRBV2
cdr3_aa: CANRGGSHEQYF

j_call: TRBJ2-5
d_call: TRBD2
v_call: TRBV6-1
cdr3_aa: CASSPTSGGPGGTQYF

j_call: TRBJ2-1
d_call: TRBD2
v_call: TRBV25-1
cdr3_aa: CASSGRAGGYEQFF

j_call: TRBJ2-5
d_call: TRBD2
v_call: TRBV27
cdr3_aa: CASRTKRGGLETQYF

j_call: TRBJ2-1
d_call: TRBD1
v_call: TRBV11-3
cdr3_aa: CASSPRQGAINEQFF

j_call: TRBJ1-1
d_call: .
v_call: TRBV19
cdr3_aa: CASSISPNTEAFF

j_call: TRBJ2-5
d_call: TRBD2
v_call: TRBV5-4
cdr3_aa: CASSLAVSIAGTQETQYF

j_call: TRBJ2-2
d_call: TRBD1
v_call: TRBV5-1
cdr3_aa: CASSLEGQWNTGELFF

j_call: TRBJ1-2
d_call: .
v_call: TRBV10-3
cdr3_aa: CAISESAYASGGDGYTF

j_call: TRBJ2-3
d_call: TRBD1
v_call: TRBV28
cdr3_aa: CASSKPGQTHGWLVDTQYF

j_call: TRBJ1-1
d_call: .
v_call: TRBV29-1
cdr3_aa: CSAGITGITEAFF

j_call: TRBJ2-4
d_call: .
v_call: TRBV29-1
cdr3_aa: CSVEDGRGSLQYF

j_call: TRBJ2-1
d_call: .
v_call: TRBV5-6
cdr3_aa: CASSLRPSERNEQFF

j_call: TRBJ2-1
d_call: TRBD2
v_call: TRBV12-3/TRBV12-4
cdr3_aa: CASSFLAGANRGEQFF

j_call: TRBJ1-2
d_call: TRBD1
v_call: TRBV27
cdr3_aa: CASSHGDSGGGYTF

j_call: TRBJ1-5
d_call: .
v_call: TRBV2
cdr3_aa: CASTLDSEINQPQHF

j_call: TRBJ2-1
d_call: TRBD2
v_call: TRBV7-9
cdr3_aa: CASSFPLAGPISYNEQFF

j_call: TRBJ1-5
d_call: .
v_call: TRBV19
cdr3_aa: CASSNQRVSVDQPQHF

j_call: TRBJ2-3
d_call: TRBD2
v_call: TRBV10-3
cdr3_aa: CAISLAGTTSTDTQYF

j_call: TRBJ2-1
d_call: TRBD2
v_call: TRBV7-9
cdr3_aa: CASSSPPGTSTRGSYNEQFF

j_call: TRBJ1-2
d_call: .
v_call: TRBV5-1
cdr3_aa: CASSSSDDYGYTF

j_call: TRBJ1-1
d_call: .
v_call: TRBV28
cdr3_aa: CASSPLAREGDTEAFF

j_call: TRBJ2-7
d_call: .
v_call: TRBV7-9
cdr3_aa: CASSSSGGSSYNSYEQYF

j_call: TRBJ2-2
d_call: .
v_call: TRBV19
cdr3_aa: CASSKAPGGELFF

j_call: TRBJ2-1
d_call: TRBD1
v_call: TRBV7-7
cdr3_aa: CASSQGTGNNEQFF

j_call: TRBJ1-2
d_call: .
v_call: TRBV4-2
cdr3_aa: CASSQEGGDGIHDYTF

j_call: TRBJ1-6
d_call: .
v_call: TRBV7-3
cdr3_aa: CASRSGVYDNSPLHF

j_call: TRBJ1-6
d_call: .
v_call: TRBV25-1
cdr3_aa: CASSELTATDLDSPLHF

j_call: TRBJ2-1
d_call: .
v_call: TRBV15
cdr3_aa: CATRVGGSLGQFF

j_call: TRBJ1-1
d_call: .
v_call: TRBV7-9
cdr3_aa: CASSFGDATEAFF

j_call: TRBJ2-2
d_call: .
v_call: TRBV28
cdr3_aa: CASSLTRELFF

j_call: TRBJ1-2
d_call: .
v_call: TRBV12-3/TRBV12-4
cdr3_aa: CASSSSDRRYGYTF